These 20 T cell receptor beta chains share one sample of origin, sequenced in a study of blood T cells in healthy people across ages (dated by TCRdb to between 2014 and 2017). The library was produced with 5' RACE. Sequencing instrument: Illumina HiSeq 2500. A second about 7 to 11 cycle PCR used a sample-barcoded 5' primer and a J-beta primer mix. In-frame beta chains were kept once TCRdb had trimmed the public reads at Q25 with fastp and called clones with MiXCR. Rows matching on CDR3 protein sequence are summarized as one entry with the most common DNA and genes. The sample contains about 1.7 million distinct CDR3 sequences, 25% to 30% of them found a single time. Around 7.7% of the sample belongs to the ten largest clones. The material sequenced was blood. The receptors stem from a woman in her twenties or thirties in good health.

CDR3 nucleotide sequence: TGTGCCAGCAGCCAGCACACCACCCCCGTGGGGCAGTTCTTC. It codes for CASSQHTTPVGQFF. The chain recombines TRBV3-1 with TRBJ2-1; D remains ambiguous. This CDR3 comprises 14 residues. V was clipped by 3 bases and J by 12 bases, with 18 bases between them. The V gene's germline CDR1 is LGHDT and CDR2 YNNKEL (reference sequence).

This chain connects TRBV2 to TRBJ1-1; no definite D call. V was clipped by 4 bases and J by 8 bases, with 14 bases between them. There are 13 residues in the CDR3. Germline V lookup: CDR1 SNHLY, CDR2 FYNNEI. The CDR3 region is CASSVEERTEAFF. Here the CDR3 DNA reads TGTGCCAGCAGTGTCGAAGAGAGAACCGAAGCTTTCTTT. Filled out from reference TRBV2 and TRBJ1-1, the complete variable domain reads EPEVTQTPSHQVTQMGQEVILRCVPISNHLYFYWYRQILGQKVEFLVSFYNNEISEKSEIFDDQFSVERPDGSNFTLKIRSTKLEDSAMYFCASSVEERTEAFFGQGTRLTVV.

This clonotype was detected many times. The rearrangement joins TRBV29-1 to TRBJ1-2; TRBD1 matches at 8 bases. This CDR3 contains 14 residues. Germline CDR1 is SQVTM and CDR2 is ANQGSEA. J was trimmed by 4 bases and V by 6 bases; bases with no gene match: 10. CDR3 nucleotide sequence: TGCAGCGTCGGGGGACAGGCCTCCTTCTATGGCTACACCTTC. Translated: CSVGGQASFYGYTF.

The V gene is TRBV12-5, the J gene TRBJ2-3; 10 bases line up with TRBD2. Germline V CDR1 and CDR2: LGHNT, FRNRAP. J gave up 3 bases and V 4 bases, and 7 bases lay outside the gene matches. This CDR3 is 16 amino acids long. CDR3 nucleotides: TGTGCTAGTGGTTCCCTAGCGGGAGAGGGGACAGATACGCAGTATTTT. This translates into CASGSLAGEGTDTQYF.

As for this clonotype: Since a much larger clone is just one base distant, this may be a read error. This chain joins TRBV5-1 and TRBJ2-7; D is possibly TRBD1 (5 bases). The CDR3 runs to 19 residues. The V gene lost 0 bases and the J gene lost 4 bases, with 26 bases spanning the gap. CDR1 and CDR2 from the germline V gene are SGHRS and YFSETQ. In DNA form, the CDR3 reads TGCGCCAGCAGCTTGGGAGCGTGGCAGGGCGGCTTCCTCGCTTACGAGCAGTACTTC. Translation gives CASSLGAWQGGFLAYEQYF.

This chain connects TRBV2 to TRBJ1-4, with no clear D. CDR3 size: 15 residues. The V and J ends lost 6 bases and 6 bases respectively, with 17 bases between them. CDR1 and CDR2 (germline): SNHLY, FYNNEI. The CDR3 is CASSPGLVPDEKLFF. In DNA form, the CDR3 reads TGTGCCAGCAGCCCCGGTCTTGTCCCTGATGAAAAACTGTTTTTT.

This clonotype was observed a few times. The chain recombines TRBV5-1 with TRBJ2-3, with 11 bases aligning to TRBD2. The germline V gene encodes CDR1 SGHRS and CDR2 YFSETQ. The V segment lost 4 bases and the J segment 7 bases; nucleotides outside the gene matches: 5. CDR3 length equals 14 residues. The CDR3: CASSVAGGSYTQYF. The CDR3 DNA reads TGCGCCAGCAGCGTAGCGGGGGGGAGTTATACGCAGTATTTT.

Turning to this clonotype: This could be a read error, since a much larger clone is one nucleotide away. The chain couples TRBV29-1 to TRBJ2-7; the match to TRBD1 covers 8 bases. The CDR3 consists of 14 residues. In germline, CDR1 is SQVTM, CDR2 ANQGSEA. V trimming: 7 bases; J trimming: 6 bases; junction bases outside the gene matches: 14. The CDR3 DNA is TGCAGCGAGGCTCCCGGGACAGGTGGAGGCGAGCAGTACTTC. Translating it yields CSEAPGTGGGEQYF.

This clonotype was observed many times. This rearrangement joins TRBV29-1 to TRBJ2-1, with D possibly called TRBD1 or TRBD2 (5 bases each). The CDR3 loop spans 16 amino acids. Trimming stripped 4 bases from V and 6 bases from J, with 22 bases between. Germline V gene sequence: CDR1 SQVTM, CDR2 ANQGSEA. CDR3 coding DNA: TGCAGCGTTGCTGGTGAGGGGAGCGGAATGGGCAATGAGCAGTTCTTC. Its protein product is CSVAGEGSGMGNEQFF.

This clonotype has a handful of counts. The CDR3 loop is CSAPLAGGPRDTQYF. The CDR3 region has the DNA TGCAGTGCCCCTTTAGCGGGGGGGCCGAGGGACACGCAGTATTTT. This chain uses TRBV20-1 with TRBJ2-3; TRBD2 matches 11 bases. This CDR3 contains 15 residues. Germline V gene sequence: CDR1 DFQATT, CDR2 SNEGSKA (reference sequence). V shed 6 bases, J shed 9 bases, and the junction held 14 bases outside the gene matches.

This clonotype was picked up one time. This chain joins TRBV12-3 or TRBV12-4 and TRBJ1-4; D uncertain. The V and J ends lost 4 bases and 7 bases respectively, with 13 bases between them. CDR3 length: 14 residues. CDR3 nucleotide sequence: TGTGCCAGCAGTTCCTTCGGGGTGAGTGAAAAACTGTTTTTT. It yields the protein CASSSFGVSEKLFF.

J is TRBJ2-1 and V is TRBV20-1; the match to TRBD2 covers 7 bases. Germline V gene lookup returns CDR1 DFQATT and CDR2 SNEGSKA (reference sequence). The CDR3 covers 16 residues. Trimming took 3 bases from V and 3 from J; bases not matched to a gene: 11. CDR3 sequence: CSASPRGGGYYNEQFF. DNA of the CDR3: TGCAGTGCTAGTCCACGGGGCGGGGGTTACTACAATGAGCAGTTCTTC.

The table lists this clonotype with a few counts. The rearrangement links TRBV7-2 to TRBJ2-5; D unresolved. This CDR3 is built from 12 residues. The germline CDR1 and CDR2 sequences are SGHTA and FQGNSA. The germline V and J ends were trimmed by 4 bases and 11 bases, with 14 bases remaining between them. CDR3 DNA: TGTGCCAGCAGCTCCCGGGTCCCGAGGCAGTACTTC. Amino acids: CASSSRVPRQYF.

This clonotype was seen only a few times. This chain links TRBV10-3 with TRBJ1-1; tentatively, D is TRBD1 (5 bases). CDR3 length: 14 amino acids. The germline V and J ends were trimmed by 6 bases and 3 bases, with 14 bases remaining between them. Germline V gene sequence: CDR1 ENHRY, CDR2 SYGVKD. The CDR3 DNA is TGTGCCATCAGCAAGACAGCGACTGACACTGAAGCTTTCTTT. It is translated as CAISKTATDTEAFF.

The rearrangement links TRBV6-5 to TRBJ2-1; D remains unclear. The germline V gene encodes CDR1 MNHEY and CDR2 SVGAGI. The CDR3 consists of 16 residues. V was shortened by 4 bases and J by 4 bases, with 17 bases between the two germline ends. The CDR3 region has the DNA TGTGCCAGCAGTTCTCCAGGAGTAACTGGGTACAATGAGCAGTTCTTC. This codes for CASSSPGVTGYNEQFF.

The chain is built from TRBV20-1 and TRBJ2-5, with D unresolved. The germline gives CDR1 DFQATT, CDR2 SNEGSKA (reference sequence). The CDR3 is 12 residues long. Trimming took off 3 bases at V and 2 bases at J, with 7 bases between the two ends. The CDR3 reads CSASEGQETQYF. Written as DNA, the CDR3 is TGCAGTGCTAGTGAAGGGCAAGAGACCCAGTACTTC.

The chain has TRBV4-3 and TRBJ1-5; no reliable D call. The CDR3 spans 15 residues. The V gene's germline CDR1 is LGHNA and CDR2 YSLEER. Trimming removed 0 bases at V and 3 bases at J, with 9 bases between. CDR3 amino acids: CASSQDRWTNQPQHF. In DNA, the CDR3 is TGCGCCAGCAGCCAAGATAGATGGACCAATCAGCCCCAGCATTTT.

This clonotype turned up a few times. Written as DNA, the CDR3 is TGCAGCGACACCGGGACTAGGGTTAAAGAGACCCAGTACTTC. Protein product: CSDTGTRVKETQYF. V gene TRBV29-1 combines with J gene TRBJ2-5; TRBD2 matches at 8 bases. V lost 7 bases, J lost 3 bases, and 10 bases stayed unmatched. The CDR3 extends over 14 amino acids. Germline lookup yields CDR1 SQVTM and CDR2 ANQGSEA. The entire variable domain, with the rest obtained from reference TRBV29-1 and TRBJ2-5, is as follows: SAVISQKPSRDICQRGTSLTIQCQVDSQVTMMFWYRQQPGQSLTLIATANQGSEATYESGFVIDKFPISRPNLTFSTLTVSNMSPEDSSIYLCSDTGTRVKETQYFGPGTRLLVL.

As for this clonotype: A much larger clone lies one base from this, so it may be a read error. The chain uses TRBV12-3 or TRBV12-4 and TRBJ2-1; D might be TRBD1 or TRBD2, each matching 10 bases. The DNA matches TRBJ2-7 better at its end, which makes the J call doubtful. The CDR3 runs to 21 residues. Here the CDR3 reads CASSPLPGQGPSGSSYNEQYF. The DNA of the CDR3 is TGTGCCAGCAGTCCCCTACCGGGACAGGGGCCTAGCGGGAGCTCCTACAATGAGCAGTACTTC.

This clonotype has a single count. The chain is built from TRBV27 and TRBJ2-1, with D possibly matching TRBD1 (6 bases). Germline V gene lookup returns CDR1 MNHEY and CDR2 SMNVEV (reference sequence). Trimming took off 6 bases at V and 13 bases at J, with 19 bases between the two ends. This CDR3 is 13 amino acids long. The CDR3 sequence: CASSLGGSETQFF. The CDR3 DNA sequence: TGTGCCAGCAGCCTAGGGGGATCGGAGACCCAGTTCTTC.